This TCR beta chain derives from a study of T-cell reconstitution after alpha-beta-depleted transplantation in children. Study conclusions and caveats: From surviving recipient T cells and thymic progenitors came the high day-60 TCRbeta diversity observed in some patients. Newly generated T cells supplied most T-cell counts and diversity one year post-transplant.

The CDR3 contains 19 residues. The germline CDR1 and CDR2 sequences are KGHSH and LQKENI. J lost 0 bases, V lost 3 bases, and 11 bases had no gene match. About this clonotype itself: What it binds is not known.

A library of TCRbeta sequences, prepared with unique molecular identifiers, was generated. Via MiXCR, TCRdb re-called the PCR reads, giving one row per CDR3 protein. Of approximately 290,000 distinct CDR3 sequences in the sample, about 9.9% were seen once. The source of this sequence is a male patient between 2 and 15 years old who had a stem cell transplant for chronic granulomatous disease, so the T cells may come from the graft donor. The sequencing here drew on peripheral blood, taken 180 days after TCRalphabeta/CD19-depleted stem cell transplant. The chain recombines TRBV18 with TRBJ2-4; 10 positions match TRBD2. Here the CDR3 reads CASSPLVSGRLIAKNIQYF. The CDR3 DNA reads TGTGCCAGCTCACCTTTGGTTAGCGGGAGGCTTATAGCCAAAAACATTCAGTACTTC.